What follows describes a single T cell receptor beta chain. Participants came from about 24 US areas, aged about 18 to 89 years. People in the exposed group encountered a COVID-19 case within 2 weeks before entering the study. Assay used: immunoSEQ multiplex PCR; TCRdb lists only in-frame clones, some missing. The table records around 200,000 clones, 65% to 90% of them present only once. The data are from a study of blood T cell repertoires in COVID-19. Study-wide context: T cells, B-cell-depleted T cells, or PBMCs provided the cDNA or gDNA that served as material.

This receptor was taken from a woman in her 30s who had been exposed to COVID-19. The sequenced sample was PBMCs or T cells enriched from blood (not recorded which).

As DNA, the CDR3 is TGTGCCAGCAGCTTAGCGATCCAGGGGCCAGCTAACTATGGCTACACCTTC. Translated: CASSLAIQGPANYGYTF. V gene TRBV7-8 combines with J gene TRBJ1-2; the D gene is possibly TRBD1 (6 bases). Germline V gene data show CDR1 as SGHVS and CDR2 as FQNEAQ. The germline V and J ends were trimmed by 0 bases and 0 bases, with 14 bases remaining between them. This CDR3 is 17 amino acids long.